This T cell receptor (beta chain) was sequenced for a study of human T cells and chemical hapten exposure. The study's findings and limits: PT1 expanded TCR counts correlated positively with patch test score.

TCRdb reprocessed the RACE reads with MiXCR, giving one entry per CDR3 protein. The sample carries about 190,000 distinct CDR3 sequences, about 25% recorded once. This CDR3 contains 15 residues. The germline V and J ends were trimmed by 5 bases and 2 bases, with 19 bases remaining between them. Germline assignment: CDR1 DFQATT and CDR2 SNEGSKA (reference sequence). The table lists this clonotype with a few counts. Its target is unknown. Time point noted: patch test 3, about 24 weeks after DPC sensitization. Indicated treatment: therapeutic diphenylcyclopropenone sensitization with weekly scalp DPC. Non-pregnant alopecia patients aged 18 to 70, suitable for DPC therapy. The starting material, unfractionated whole blood, was used for total RNA extraction.

The receptor was derived from a woman aged 40-49 years with alopecia areata. Some clones in this sample may be carry-over from other donors' samples. The chain has TRBV20-1 and TRBJ2-7; D remains unclear. The sample consisted of whole blood, taken in connection with sensitization to the hapten diphenylcyclopropenone (DPC). CDR3 region: CSAPPIGQDTYEQYF. The CDR3, as DNA: TGCAGTGCTCCACCGATCGGGCAAGACACCTACGAGCAGTACTTC.